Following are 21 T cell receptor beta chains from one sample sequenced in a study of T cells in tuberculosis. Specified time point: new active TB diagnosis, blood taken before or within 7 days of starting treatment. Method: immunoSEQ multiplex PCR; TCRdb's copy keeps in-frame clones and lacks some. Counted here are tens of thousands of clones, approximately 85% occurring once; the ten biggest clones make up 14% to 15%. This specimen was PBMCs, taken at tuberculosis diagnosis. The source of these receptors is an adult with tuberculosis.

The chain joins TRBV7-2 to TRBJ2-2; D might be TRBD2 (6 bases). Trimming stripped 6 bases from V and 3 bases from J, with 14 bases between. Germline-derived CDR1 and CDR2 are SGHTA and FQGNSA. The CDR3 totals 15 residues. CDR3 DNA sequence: TGTGCCAGCAGAAGAGGAGGGCGCGACACCGGGGAGCTGTTTTTT. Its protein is CASRRGGRDTGELFF.

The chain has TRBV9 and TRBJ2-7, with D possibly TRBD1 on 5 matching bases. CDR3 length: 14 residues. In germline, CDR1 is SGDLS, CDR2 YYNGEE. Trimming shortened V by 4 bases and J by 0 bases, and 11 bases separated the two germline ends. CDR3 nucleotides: TGTGCCAGCAGCCCTCAGGGCAGCTCCTACGAGCAGTACTTC. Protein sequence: CASSPQGSSYEQYF.

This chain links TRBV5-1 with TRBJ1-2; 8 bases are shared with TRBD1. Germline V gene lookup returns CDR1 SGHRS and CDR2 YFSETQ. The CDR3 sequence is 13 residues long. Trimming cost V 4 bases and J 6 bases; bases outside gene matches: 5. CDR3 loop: CASSPTGGDGYTF. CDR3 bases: TGCGCCAGCAGCCCTACAGGGGGAGATGGCTACACCTTC.

The CDR3 DNA is TGCGCCAGCAGCCAAGGGGGGGCGAGCCCCGCTAGCGGGAGGGCCGGCTACGAGCAGTACTTC. Protein sequence: CASSQGGASPASGRAGYEQYF. The rearrangement uses TRBV4-1 and TRBJ2-7; the match to TRBD2 covers 12 bases. This CDR3 has 21 amino acids. The germline CDR1 and CDR2 sequences are MGHRA and YSYEKL. Losses at the gene ends were 1 base for V and 3 bases for J; bases not matched to a gene: 19.

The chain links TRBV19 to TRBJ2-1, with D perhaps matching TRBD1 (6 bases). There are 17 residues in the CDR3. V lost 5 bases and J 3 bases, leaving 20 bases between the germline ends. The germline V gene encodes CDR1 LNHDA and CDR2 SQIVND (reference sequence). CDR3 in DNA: TGTGCCAGTAGTGTTCACCAGGGACACCATAACTACAATGAGCAGTTCTTC. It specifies CASSVHQGHHNYNEQFF.

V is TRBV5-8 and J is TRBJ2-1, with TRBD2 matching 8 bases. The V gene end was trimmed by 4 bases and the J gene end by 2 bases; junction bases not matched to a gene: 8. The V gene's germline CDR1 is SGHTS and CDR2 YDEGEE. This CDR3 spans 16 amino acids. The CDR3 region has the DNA TGTGCCAGCAGCCGGAGGTCGGGAGGGACCTACAATGAGCAGTTCTTC. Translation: CASSRRSGGTYNEQFF.

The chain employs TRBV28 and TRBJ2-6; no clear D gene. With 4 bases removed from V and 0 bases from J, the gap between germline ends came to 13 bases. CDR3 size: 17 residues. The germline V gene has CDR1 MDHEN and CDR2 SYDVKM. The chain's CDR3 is CASSSPPERSGANVLTF. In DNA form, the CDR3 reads TGTGCCAGCAGTTCCCCTCCGGAGCGCTCTGGGGCCAACGTCCTGACTTTC.

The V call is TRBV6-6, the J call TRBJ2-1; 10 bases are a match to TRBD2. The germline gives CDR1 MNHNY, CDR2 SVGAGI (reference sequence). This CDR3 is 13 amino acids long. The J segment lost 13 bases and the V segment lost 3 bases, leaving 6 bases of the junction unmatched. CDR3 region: CASSYFIAGGQFF. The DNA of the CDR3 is TGTGCCAGCAGTTATTTTATAGCGGGGGGTCAGTTCTTC.

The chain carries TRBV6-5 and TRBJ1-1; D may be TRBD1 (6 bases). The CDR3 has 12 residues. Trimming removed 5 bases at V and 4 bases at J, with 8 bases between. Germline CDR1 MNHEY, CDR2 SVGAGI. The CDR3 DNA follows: TGTGCCAGCAGTCCAGGGGCCACTGAAGCTTTCTTT. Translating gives CASSPGATEAFF.

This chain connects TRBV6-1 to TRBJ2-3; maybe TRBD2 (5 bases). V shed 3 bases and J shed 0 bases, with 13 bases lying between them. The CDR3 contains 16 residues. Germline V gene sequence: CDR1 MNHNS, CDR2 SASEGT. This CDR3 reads CASSEAGAGSTDTQYF. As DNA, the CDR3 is TGTGCCAGCAGTGAGGCGGGCGCGGGCAGCACAGATACGCAGTATTTT.

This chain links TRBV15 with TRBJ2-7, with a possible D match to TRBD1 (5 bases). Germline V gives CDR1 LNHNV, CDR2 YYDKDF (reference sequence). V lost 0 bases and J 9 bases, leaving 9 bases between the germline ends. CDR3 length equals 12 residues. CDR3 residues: CATSRDGARQYF. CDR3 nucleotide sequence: TGTGCCACCAGCAGAGATGGGGCGAGGCAGTACTTC.

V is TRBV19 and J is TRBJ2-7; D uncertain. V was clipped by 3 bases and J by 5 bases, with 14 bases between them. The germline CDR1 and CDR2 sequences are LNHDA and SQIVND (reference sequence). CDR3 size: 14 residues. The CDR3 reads CASSIRSARNEQYF. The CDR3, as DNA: TGTGCCAGTAGTATTCGGAGTGCGAGGAACGAGCAGTACTTC.

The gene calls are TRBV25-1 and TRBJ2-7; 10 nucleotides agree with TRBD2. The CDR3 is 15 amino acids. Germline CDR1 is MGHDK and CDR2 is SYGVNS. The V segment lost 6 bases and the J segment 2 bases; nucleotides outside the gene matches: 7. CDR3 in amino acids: CASRGPGLATYEQYF. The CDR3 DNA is TGTGCCAGCAGGGGACCGGGACTAGCGACCTACGAGCAGTACTTC.

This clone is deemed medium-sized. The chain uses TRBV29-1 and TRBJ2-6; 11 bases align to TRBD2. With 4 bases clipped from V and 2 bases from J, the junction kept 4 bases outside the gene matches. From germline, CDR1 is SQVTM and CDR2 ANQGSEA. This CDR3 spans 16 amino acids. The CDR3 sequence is CSVAIAGGPGANVLTF. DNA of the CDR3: TGCAGCGTTGCCATAGCGGGAGGGCCTGGGGCCAACGTCCTGACTTTC.

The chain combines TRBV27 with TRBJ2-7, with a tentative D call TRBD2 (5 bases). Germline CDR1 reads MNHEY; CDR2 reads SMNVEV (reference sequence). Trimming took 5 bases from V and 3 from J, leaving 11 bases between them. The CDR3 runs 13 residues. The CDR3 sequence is CASSVGLLYEQYF. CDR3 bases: TGTGCCAGCAGTGTAGGACTGCTCTACGAGCAGTACTTC.

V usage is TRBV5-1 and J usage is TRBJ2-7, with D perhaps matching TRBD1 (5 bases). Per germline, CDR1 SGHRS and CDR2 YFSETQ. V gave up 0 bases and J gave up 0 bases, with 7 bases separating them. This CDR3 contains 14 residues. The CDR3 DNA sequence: TGCGCCAGCAGCTTGGCAGGGTCCTCCTACGAGCAGTACTTC. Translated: CASSLAGSSYEQYF.

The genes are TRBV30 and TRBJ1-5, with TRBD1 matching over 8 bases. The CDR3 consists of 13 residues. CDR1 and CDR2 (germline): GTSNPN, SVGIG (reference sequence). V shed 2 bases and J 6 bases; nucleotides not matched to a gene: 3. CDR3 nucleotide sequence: TGTGCCTGGAGTCAGGGGGCGAGTCAGCCCCAGCATTTT. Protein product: CAWSQGASQPQHF.

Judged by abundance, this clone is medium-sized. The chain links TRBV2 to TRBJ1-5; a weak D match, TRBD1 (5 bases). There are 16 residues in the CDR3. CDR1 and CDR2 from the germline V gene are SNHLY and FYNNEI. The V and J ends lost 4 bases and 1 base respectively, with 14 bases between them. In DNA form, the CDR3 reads TGTGCCAGCAGTGTAAATGGGGGGAGGAGCAATCAGCCCCAGCATTTT. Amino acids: CASSVNGGRSNQPQHF.

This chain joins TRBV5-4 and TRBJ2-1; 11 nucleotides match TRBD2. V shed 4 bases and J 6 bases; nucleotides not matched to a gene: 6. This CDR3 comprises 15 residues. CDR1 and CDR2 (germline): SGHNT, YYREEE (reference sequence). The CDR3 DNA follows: TGTGCCAGCAGCCCCAGGACTAGCGGGCTCAATGAGCAGTTCTTC. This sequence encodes CASSPRTSGLNEQFF.

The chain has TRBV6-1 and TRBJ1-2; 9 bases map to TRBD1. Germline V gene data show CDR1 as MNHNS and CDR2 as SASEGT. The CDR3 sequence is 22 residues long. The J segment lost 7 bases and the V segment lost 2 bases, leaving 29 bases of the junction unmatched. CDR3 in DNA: TGTGCCAGCAGTGAACACAGGGGGCCAGGGGACGTCTCCCGGAAGAGGGGAGTTGGCTACACCTTC. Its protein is CASSEHRGPGDVSRKRGVGYTF.

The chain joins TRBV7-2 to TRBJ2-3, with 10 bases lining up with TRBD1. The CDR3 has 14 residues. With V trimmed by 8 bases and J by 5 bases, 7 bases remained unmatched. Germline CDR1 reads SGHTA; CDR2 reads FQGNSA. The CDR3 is CASGAGQGLDTQYF. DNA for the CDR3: TGTGCCAGCGGGGCGGGACAGGGGTTAGATACGCAGTATTTT.